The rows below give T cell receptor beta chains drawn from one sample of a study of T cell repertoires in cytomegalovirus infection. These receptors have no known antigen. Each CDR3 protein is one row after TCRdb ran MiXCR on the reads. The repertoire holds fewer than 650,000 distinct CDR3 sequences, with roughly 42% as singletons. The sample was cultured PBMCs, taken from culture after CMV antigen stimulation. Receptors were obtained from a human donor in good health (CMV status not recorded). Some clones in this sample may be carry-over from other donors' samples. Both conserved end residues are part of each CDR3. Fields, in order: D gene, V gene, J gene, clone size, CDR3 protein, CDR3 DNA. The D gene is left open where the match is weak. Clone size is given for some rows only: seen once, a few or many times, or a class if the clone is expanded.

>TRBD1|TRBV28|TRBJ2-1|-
CASSFGVNWDWGQLYNEQFF
TGTGCCAGCAGTTTTGGGGTGAATTGGGATTGGGGACAGTTATACAATGAGCAGTTCTTC
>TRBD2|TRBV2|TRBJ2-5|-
CASIFGLAGGEETQYF
TGTGCCAGCATTTTTGGACTAGCGGGGGGTGAAGAGACCCAGTACTTC
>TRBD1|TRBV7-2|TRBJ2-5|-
CAGSSGTGWETQYF
TGTGCCGGCAGTTCCGGGACAGGATGGGAGACCCAGTACTTC
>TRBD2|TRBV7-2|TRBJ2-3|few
CASSFLAGGPTDTQYF
TGTGCCAGCAGCTTCCTAGCGGGAGGGCCTACAGATACGCAGTATTTT
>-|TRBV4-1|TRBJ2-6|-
CASSHLLDASGANVLTF
TGCGCCAGCAGCCACCTGTTGGACGCCTCTGGGGCCAACGTCCTGACTTTC
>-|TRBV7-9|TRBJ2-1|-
CASSLRGYEQFF
TGTGCCAGCAGCTTACGGGGGTACGAGCAGTTCTTC
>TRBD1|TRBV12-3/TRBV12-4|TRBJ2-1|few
CASSLGTGLGDEQFF
TGTGCCAGCAGTCTAGGGACAGGGTTAGGCGATGAGCAGTTCTTC
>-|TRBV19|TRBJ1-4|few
CASYPGVGTPEKLFF
TGTGCCAGCTACCCCGGTGTGGGTACCCCTGAAAAACTGTTTTTT
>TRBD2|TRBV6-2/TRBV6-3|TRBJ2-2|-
CASRPAGGNTGELFF
TGTGCCAGCAGACCAGCGGGAGGAAACACCGGGGAGCTGTTTTTT
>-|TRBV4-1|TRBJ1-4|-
CASSPRSPATNEKLFF
TGCGCCAGCAGCCCCCGGAGCCCAGCAACTAATGAAAAACTGTTTTTT
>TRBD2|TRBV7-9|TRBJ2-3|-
CASSLARGSGSRGSTDTQYF
TGTGCCAGCAGCTTAGCGCGGGGTAGCGGGAGCCGGGGGAGCACAGATACGCAGTATTTT
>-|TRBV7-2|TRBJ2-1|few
CASSLTPTYSEQFF
TGTGCCAGCAGCTTAACCCCCACATATAGTGAGCAGTTCTTC
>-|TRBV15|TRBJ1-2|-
CATAPGVNYGYTF
TGTGCCACCGCCCCCGGGGTTAACTATGGCTACACCTTC
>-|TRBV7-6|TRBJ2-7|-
CASSPPGNSEQYF
TGTGCCAGCAGCCCCCCAGGGAATAGCGAGCAGTACTTC
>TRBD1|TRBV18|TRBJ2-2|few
CASSRTGLRTGELFF
TGTGCCAGCTCAAGGACAGGGCTACGCACCGGGGAGCTGTTTTTT
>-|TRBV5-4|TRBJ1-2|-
CASSLGGGGPYGYTF
TGTGCCAGCAGCTTGGGCGGGGGAGGACCCTATGGCTACACCTTC
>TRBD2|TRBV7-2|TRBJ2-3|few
CASSPWTSGIPSTDTQYF
TGTGCCAGCAGCCCGTGGACTAGCGGGATTCCTAGCACAGATACGCAGTATTTT
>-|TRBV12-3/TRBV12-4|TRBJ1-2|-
CASSLWKGNGYTF
TGTGCCAGCAGTTTATGGAAGGGGAATGGCTACACCTTC
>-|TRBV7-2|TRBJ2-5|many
CASSLRAYQETQYF
TGTGCCAGCAGCTTGCGGGCTTACCAAGAGACCCAGTACTTC
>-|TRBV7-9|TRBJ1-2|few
CASSSRSDGYGYTF
TGTGCCAGCAGTTCGAGATCGGACGGCTATGGCTACACCTTC
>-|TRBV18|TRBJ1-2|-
CASSPYAGADTYYGYTF
TGTGCCAGCTCACCATACGCAGGGGCCGATACATATTATGGCTACACCTTC
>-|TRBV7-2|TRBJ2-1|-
CASSSWTRGDYNEQFF
TGTGCCAGCAGCTCCTGGACACGCGGAGACTACAATGAGCAGTTCTTC
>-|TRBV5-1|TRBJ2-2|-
CASSLTAGSATGELFF
TGCGCCAGCAGCTTGACGGCAGGGTCGGCCACCGGGGAGCTGTTTTTT
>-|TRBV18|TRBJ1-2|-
CASSPSRGRINYGYTF
TGTGCCAGCTCACCATCACGGGGGCGGATTAACTATGGCTACACCTTC
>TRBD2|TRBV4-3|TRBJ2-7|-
CASSQWTSDYEQYF
TGCGCCAGCAGCCAGTGGACTAGCGATTACGAGCAGTACTTC
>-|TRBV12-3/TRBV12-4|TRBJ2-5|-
CASSLMGEQETQYF
TGTGCCAGCAGTTTAATGGGGGAACAAGAGACCCAGTACTTC
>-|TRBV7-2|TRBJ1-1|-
CASSLEISFGGHTEAFF
TGTGCCAGCAGCTTAGAGATTAGCTTTGGGGGGCACACTGAAGCTTTCTTT
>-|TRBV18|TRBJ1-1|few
CASSAGVGRTEAFF
TGTGCCAGCTCAGCGGGGGTGGGGCGGACTGAAGCTTTCTTT
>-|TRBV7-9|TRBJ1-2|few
CASSLAGFYGYTF
TGTGCCAGCAGTTTGGCCGGGTTCTATGGCTACACCTTC
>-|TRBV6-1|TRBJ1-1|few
CASLAVNTEAFF
TGTGCCAGCCTTGCTGTTAACACTGAAGCTTTCTTT
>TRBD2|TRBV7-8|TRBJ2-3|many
CASSSIVAGGLADTQYF
TGTGCCAGCAGCTCAATCGTAGCGGGGGGGCTTGCAGATACGCAGTATTTT
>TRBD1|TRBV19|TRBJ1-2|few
CASSKGQGHNYGYTF
TGTGCCAGTAGTAAGGGACAGGGGCACAACTATGGCTACACCTTC
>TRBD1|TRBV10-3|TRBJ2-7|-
CAIRGQGSSYEQYF
TGTGCCATCAGGGGACAGGGGTCTTCCTACGAGCAGTACTTC
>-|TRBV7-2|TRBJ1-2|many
CASSYRGLDGYTF
TGTGCCAGCAGCTATCGCGGGTTGGATGGCTACACCTTC
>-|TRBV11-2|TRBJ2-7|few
CASSPIAGVGSYEQYF
TGTGCCAGCAGCCCGATTGCGGGTGTTGGGTCCTACGAGCAGTACTTC
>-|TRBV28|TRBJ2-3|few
CASNEDSTDTQYF
TGTGCCAGCAATGAAGACAGCACAGATACGCAGTATTTT
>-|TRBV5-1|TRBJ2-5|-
CASSGATTQETQYF
TGCGCCAGCAGCGGAGCGACGACGCAAGAGACCCAGTACTTC
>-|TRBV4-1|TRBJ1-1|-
CASSPPNGGRAFF
TGCGCCAGCAGCCCCCCTAATGGGGGGAGAGCTTTCTTT
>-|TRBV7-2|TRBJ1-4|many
CASSPGRRIEKLFF
TGTGCCAGCAGCCCAGGGAGGAGGATCGAAAAACTGTTTTTT
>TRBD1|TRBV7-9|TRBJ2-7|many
CASSLLGDRGDYEQYF
TGTGCCAGCAGCTTATTGGGGGACAGGGGTGACTACGAGCAGTACTTC
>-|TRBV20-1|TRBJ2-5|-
CSASPLGRQETQYF
TGCAGTGCATCCCCTTTGGGACGCCAAGAGACCCAGTACTTC
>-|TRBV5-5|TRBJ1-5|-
CASSLYGSGNQPQHF
TGTGCCAGCAGCTTGTACGGGTCGGGGAATCAGCCCCAGCATTTT
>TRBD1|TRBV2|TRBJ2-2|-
CASTLDRADTGELFF
TGTGCCAGCACTCTAGACAGGGCCGACACCGGGGAGCTGTTTTTT